Listed here are 20 T cell receptor beta chains from one sample, sequenced in a study of T cell changes during pregnancy in multiple sclerosis. TCRdb keeps only in-frame clones here, not all; method: immunoSEQ multiplex PCR. The data show 70,000 or so clones, with 91% seen just once and around 0.75% held by the top ten. The material sequenced was peripheral blood, taken in the third trimester of pregnancy. Receptors were obtained from a female donor in good health, enrolled as a control in a pregnancy study.

The chain has TRBV30 and TRBJ1-6; 9 bases agree with TRBD1. Trimming at V came to 3 bases and at J to 6 bases, leaving 6 bases not matched to a gene. This CDR3 has 15 amino acids. CDR1 and CDR2 from the germline V gene are GTSNPN and SVGIG (reference sequence). CDR3 bases: TGTGCCTGGAGGGACAACAGGGGGCGTAATTCACCCCTCCACTTT. It codes for CAWRDNRGRNSPLHF.

CDR3 coding DNA: TGTGCCAGCAGTGAGTACGCCAGGGATGAAGCTTTCTTT. This gives the protein CASSEYARDEAFF. The chain combines TRBV25-1 with TRBJ1-1; D is perhaps TRBD1 (5 bases). Germline V lookup: CDR1 MGHDK, CDR2 SYGVNS. The length of the CDR3 is 13 residues. Between the trimmed V and J ends, which lost 3 bases and 7 bases, there was a span of 12 bases.

The chain is built from TRBV6-1 and TRBJ2-3, with D unresolved. Germline lookup yields CDR1 MNHNS and CDR2 SASEGT. V dropped 2 bases and J dropped 2 bases, with 11 bases sitting between them. The CDR3 consists of 15 residues. CDR3 bases: TGTGCCAGCAGTGAATCCCTGTTCCTCACAGATACGCAGTATTTT. It is translated as CASSESLFLTDTQYF.

The chain carries TRBV5-1 and TRBJ2-7, with a weak D call TRBD1 (6 bases). V was clipped by 4 bases and J by 2 bases, with 10 bases between them. There are 13 residues in the CDR3. Germline V lookup: CDR1 SGHRS, CDR2 YFSETQ. The CDR3 loop is CASSTGTTYEQYF. CDR3 in DNA: TGCGCCAGCAGCACAGGGACCACCTACGAGCAGTACTTC.

CDR3 DNA: TGTGCCTGGAGTGGCCCGGGACAGGGGGAATCGCGCGTCTATGGCTACACCTTC. Protein product: CAWSGPGQGESRVYGYTF. The chain employs TRBV30 and TRBJ1-2; 11 positions match TRBD1. This CDR3 comprises 18 residues. Germline V gives CDR1 GTSNPN, CDR2 SVGIG (reference sequence). The V and J ends lost 1 base and 4 bases, in that order; junction bases with no gene match: 14. The full variable domain, rest sourced from reference TRBV30 and TRBJ1-2, is SQTIHQWPATLVQPVGSPLSLECTVEGTSNPNLYWYRQAAGRGLQLLFYSVGIGQISSEVPQNLSASRPQDRQFILSSKKLLLSDSGFYLCAWSGPGQGESRVYGYTFGSGTRLTVV.

V is TRBV19 and J is TRBJ2-1; no definite D call. Germline CDR1 reads LNHDA; CDR2 reads SQIVND (reference sequence). The CDR3 has 14 amino acids. V dropped 5 bases and J dropped 0 bases, with 8 bases sitting between them. Written as DNA, the CDR3 is TGTGCCAGTAGTTGGCGGAGCTCCTACAATGAGCAGTTCTTC. Protein: CASSWRSSYNEQFF.

The chain is built from TRBV5-6 and TRBJ2-3; the D gene is possibly TRBD2 (5 bases). The V gene lost 4 bases and the J gene lost 3 bases, with 15 bases spanning the gap. The CDR3 spans 15 residues. Germline assignment: CDR1 SGHDT and CDR2 YYEEEE. CDR3 in DNA: TGTGCCAGCAGCCGGAGCCCACGGGATACAGATACGCAGTATTTT. Amino acid sequence: CASSRSPRDTDTQYF.

This clone was observed a handful of times. V is TRBV7-9 and J is TRBJ1-1; a weak D match, TRBD1 (5 bases). Germline assignment: CDR1 SEHNR and CDR2 FQNEAQ (reference sequence). CDR3 size: 16 residues. V lost 1 base and J lost 1, with 13 bases in between. CDR3 nucleotides: TGTGCCAGCAGCTTAGATTCCGGGCAGGGGAACACTGAAGCTTTCTTT. Translated: CASSLDSGQGNTEAFF.

The rearrangement uses TRBV7-9 and TRBJ1-1; TRBD1 agrees at 10 bases. Germline CDR1 reads SEHNR; CDR2 reads FQNEAQ (reference sequence). CDR3 length equals 18 residues. Losses at the gene ends were 5 bases for V and 1 base for J; bases not matched to a gene: 13. This chain's CDR3 is CASSLTGTGDLKNTEAFF. The CDR3 DNA reads TGTGCCAGCAGCCTAACCGGGACAGGGGACCTTAAGAACACTGAAGCTTTCTTT.

The chain uses TRBV7-6 and TRBJ2-2, with D maybe TRBD1 (6 bases). The CDR3 extends over 15 amino acids. With 4 bases removed from V and 3 bases from J, the gap between germline ends came to 12 bases. From germline, CDR1 is SGHVS and CDR2 FNYEAQ. DNA of the CDR3: TGTGCCAGCAGCTACCGGGACACTTACACCGGGGAGCTGTTTTTT. Encoded protein: CASSYRDTYTGELFF. Complete variable domain (other parts from reference TRBV7-6 and TRBJ2-2): GAGVSQSPRYKVTKRGQDVALRCDPISGHVSLYWYRQALGQGPEFLTYFNYEAQQDKSGLPNDRFSAERPEGSISTLTIQRTEQRDSAMYRCASSYRDTYTGELFFGEGSRLTVL.

The rearrangement uses TRBV27 and TRBJ2-3, with TRBD2 matching over 9 bases. The ends lost 5 bases at V and 6 bases at J; junction bases unmatched: 9. Germline assignment: CDR1 MNHEY and CDR2 SMNVEV (reference sequence). The CDR3 loop spans 15 amino acids. CDR3 DNA sequence: TGTGCCAGCAGTCCTCCGACTAGCGGAGCGGATACGCAGTATTTT. It specifies CASSPPTSGADTQYF.

V is TRBV6-4 and J is TRBJ2-1, with TRBD2 matching over 10 bases. Per the germline V gene, CDR1 is MRHNA and CDR2 is SNTAGT. After removal of 0 bases from V and 2 bases from J, the junction contained 1 base not matched to a gene. There are 16 residues in the CDR3. CDR3: CASSDSAGGTYNEQFF. The CDR3 DNA reads TGTGCCAGCAGTGACTCAGCGGGGGGGACCTACAATGAGCAGTTCTTC.

This clone was detected once. The chain recombines TRBV5-5 with TRBJ1-4; possible D gene TRBD1, 6 bases. The length of the CDR3 is 16 residues. In germline, CDR1 is SGHKS, CDR2 YYEKEE (reference sequence). V was pared by 2 bases and J by 0 bases, with 11 bases between. In nucleotides, the CDR3 is TGTGCCAGCAGCTTCACATGGACAGCAACTAATGAAAAACTGTTTTTT. Its translation: CASSFTWTATNEKLFF.

The V and J genes are TRBV9 and TRBJ1-2; the D gene is possibly TRBD1 (5 bases). The V and J ends lost 4 bases and 3 bases respectively, with 13 bases between them. Germline CDR1 reads SGDLS; CDR2 reads YYNGEE. The CDR3 spans 14 residues. CDR3 nucleotides: TGTGCCAGCAGCCTGGGGGGAGGGGACTATGGCTACACCTTC. It specifies CASSLGGGDYGYTF.

The J gene is TRBJ2-7, the V gene TRBV7-8; D is possibly TRBD2 (6 bases). CDR1 SGHVS and CDR2 FQNEAQ come from the germline V gene. The CDR3 has 16 residues. V was clipped by 5 bases and J by 0 bases, with 17 bases between them. The CDR3 spells CASSPRRGRSSYEQYF. The CDR3 DNA reads TGTGCCAGCAGCCCAAGGAGGGGCCGAAGCTCCTACGAGCAGTACTTC. The variable domain in full, with the rest retrieved from reference TRBV7-8 and TRBJ2-7, is GAGVSQSPRYKVAKRGQDVALRCDPISGHVSLFWYQQALGQGPEFLTYFQNEAQLDKSGLPSDRFFAERPEGSVSTLKIQRTQQEDSAVYLCASSPRRGRSSYEQYFGPGTRLTVT.

The rearrangement links TRBV5-1 to TRBJ1-2; D not certain. Deletions cut 0 bases from V and 6 bases from J, with 12 bases between. CDR3 length: 14 residues. CDR1 and CDR2 (germline): SGHRS, YFSETQ. The CDR3 reads CASSLAPGSNGYTF. The CDR3 DNA reads TGCGCCAGCAGCTTGGCCCCGGGTAGCAATGGCTACACCTTC. The full variable domain, in which reference TRBV5-1 and TRBJ1-2 provide the parts outside the CDR3, is KAGVTQTPRYLIKTRGQQVTLSCSPISGHRSVSWYQQTPGQGLQFLFEYFSETQRNKGNFPGRFSGRQFSNSRSEMNVSTLELGDSALYLCASSLAPGSNGYTFGSGTRLTVV.

The CDR3, as DNA: TGTGCCAGCAGCACCCAACTTGGGAGGGACCTCAACGAGCAGTACTTC. Its protein product is CASSTQLGRDLNEQYF. V gene TRBV7-2 combines with J gene TRBJ2-7, with 7 bases fitting TRBD2. Germline V lookup: CDR1 SGHTA, CDR2 FQGNSA. The V and J ends lost 5 bases and 5 bases, in that order; junction bases with no gene match: 15. There are 16 residues in the CDR3.

This sequence joins TRBV6-6 and TRBJ2-1; 12 bases line up with TRBD2. Germline V gene sequence: CDR1 MNHNY, CDR2 SVGAGI (reference sequence). V trimming: 5 bases; J trimming: 10 bases; junction bases outside the gene matches: 6. The length of the CDR3 is 14 residues. The CDR3: CASSLGLAGREQFF. Written as DNA, the CDR3 is TGTGCCAGCAGTCTCGGACTAGCGGGGCGGGAGCAGTTCTTC.

The gene calls are TRBV27 and TRBJ2-7; D perhaps matches TRBD2 (6 bases). The CDR3 is 14 residues long. The germline V and J ends were trimmed by 5 bases and 3 bases, with 14 bases remaining between them. Looked up from germline, CDR1 is MNHEY and CDR2 is SMNVEV (reference sequence). The CDR3 DNA reads as TGTGCCAGCAGTCCTGGGTCCGGGGGCTACGAGCAGTACTTC. This codes for CASSPGSGGYEQYF.

The chain uses TRBV4-3 and TRBJ2-1; D is perhaps TRBD1 (5 bases). This CDR3 contains 11 residues. CDR1 and CDR2 from the germline V gene are LGHNA and YSLEER. V was trimmed by 4 bases and J by 12 bases, leaving 10 bases between them. CDR3 region: CASSRGRGQFF. The CDR3 nucleotides read TGCGCCAGCAGCCGCGGTAGGGGGCAGTTCTTC.